This entry is about one T cell receptor (beta chain). These data originate in a study of tumor-infiltrating lymphocytes in primary liver carcinoma. Study details: Patients' primary liver carcinoma was surgically resected. The patient population consisted of men and women between 30 and 69 years of age.

Extraction also yielded germline DNA, while blood RNA was obtained from unsorted whole blood. A constant-region primer primed TCR beta cDNA synthesis from about 0.55 ug of total RNA. Three-round nested multiplex PCR performed with slightly modified ARM-PCR produced the TCR beta libraries. Running 10 cycles apiece, the first two PCR rounds relied on TRBV1-TRBV30 forward primers together with a C-beta reverse primer. MiXCR was run by TCRdb on the multiplex PCR reads, yielding one entry per CDR3 protein. The data contain fewer than 400,000 distinct CDR3 sequences, roughly 60% of them singletons. This CDR3 region has 16 residues. Germline CDR1 reads ENHRY; CDR2 reads SYGVKD. V lost 4 bases to trimming and J lost 4 bases, with 17 bases between them.

The origin of this receptor is a woman in her 30s with primary liver carcinoma and hepatitis B virus infection. V usage is TRBV10-3 and J usage is TRBJ2-1, with D maybe TRBD1 (5 bases). Material for sequencing was peripheral blood. The CDR3 reads CAISVGGRAMYNEQFF. The CDR3 nucleotides are TGTGCCATCAGTGTTGGCGGCAGGGCCATGTACAATGAGCAGTTCTTC.